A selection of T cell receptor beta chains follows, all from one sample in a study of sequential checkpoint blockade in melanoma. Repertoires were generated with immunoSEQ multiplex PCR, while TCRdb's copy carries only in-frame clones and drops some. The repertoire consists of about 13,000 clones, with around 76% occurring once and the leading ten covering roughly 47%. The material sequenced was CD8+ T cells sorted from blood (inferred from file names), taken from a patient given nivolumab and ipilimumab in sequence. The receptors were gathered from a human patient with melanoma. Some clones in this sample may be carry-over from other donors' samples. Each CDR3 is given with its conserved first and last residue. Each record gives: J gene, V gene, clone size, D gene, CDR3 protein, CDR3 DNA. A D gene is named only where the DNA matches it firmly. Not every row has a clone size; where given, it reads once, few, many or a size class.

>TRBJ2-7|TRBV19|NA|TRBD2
CASSIDGGGIYEQYF
TGTGCCAGTAGTATAGATGGCGGGGGGATATACGAGCAGTACTTC
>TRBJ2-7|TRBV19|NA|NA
CASSSNYEQYF
TGTGCCAGTAGTTCCAACTACGAGCAGTACTTC
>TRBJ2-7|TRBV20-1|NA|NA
CSARFSDEQYF
TGCAGTGCTAGATTCTCTGACGAGCAGTACTTC
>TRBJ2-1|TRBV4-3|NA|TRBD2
CASSQEGTSGYNEQFF
TGCGCCAGCAGCCAAGAAGGAACTAGCGGTTACAATGAGCAGTTCTTC
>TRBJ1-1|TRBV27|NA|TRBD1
CASSLYGEVETGAEAFF
TGTGCCAGCAGTTTATACGGGGAAGTTGAGACAGGGGCTGAAGCTTTCTTT
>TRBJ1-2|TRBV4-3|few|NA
CASSQGAVDGYTF
TGCGCCAGCAGCCAAGGAGCGGTCGATGGCTACACCTTC
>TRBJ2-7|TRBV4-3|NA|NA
CASSQGRRAGTNEQYF
TGCGCCAGCAGCCAGGGGCGCAGGGCCGGCACGAACGAGCAGTACTTC
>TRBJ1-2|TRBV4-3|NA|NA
CASSQDSAGGSPYGYTF
TGCGCCAGCAGCCAAGATTCCGCGGGAGGCAGCCCTTATGGCTACACCTTC
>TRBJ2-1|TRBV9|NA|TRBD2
CASSVDPKTRGLAGGFEQFF
TGTGCCAGCAGCGTAGACCCGAAGACTAGGGGACTAGCGGGGGGGTTTGAGCAGTTCTTC
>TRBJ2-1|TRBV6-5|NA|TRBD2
CASSLSGLANEQFF
TGTGCCAGCAGTCTCTCCGGACTAGCAAATGAGCAGTTCTTC
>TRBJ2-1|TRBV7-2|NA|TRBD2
CASSPRLAGGLFYNEQFF
TGTGCCAGCAGTCCTCGACTAGCGGGGGGTCTCTTCTACAATGAGCAGTTCTTC
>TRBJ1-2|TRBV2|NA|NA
CASSEAQGGRLYGYTF
TGTGCCAGCAGTGAAGCGCAAGGTGGCAGGCTTTATGGCTACACCTTC
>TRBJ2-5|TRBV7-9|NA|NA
CASSEGATQYF
TGTGCCAGCAGCGAAGGAGCGACCCAGTACTTC
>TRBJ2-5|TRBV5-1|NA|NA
CASSLVDSQETQYF
TGCGCCAGCAGCTTGGTTGACAGCCAAGAGACCCAGTACTTC
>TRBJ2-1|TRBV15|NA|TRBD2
CATSRNSGGNNEQFF
TGTGCCACCAGCAGGAATAGCGGGGGGAACAATGAGCAGTTCTTC
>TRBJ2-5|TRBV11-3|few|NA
CASSLDRGGGAARTQYF
TGTGCCAGCAGCTTAGATCGGGGCGGGGGCGCGGCCCGGACCCAGTACTTC
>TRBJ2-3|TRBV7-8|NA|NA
CASSQLVPDTQYF
TGTGCCAGCAGCCAACTAGTTCCAGATACGCAGTATTTT
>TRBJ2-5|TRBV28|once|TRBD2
CASSFWSGTSGVPFQETQYF
TGTGCCAGCAGTTTTTGGTCCGGGACTAGCGGGGTTCCGTTCCAAGAGACCCAGTACTTC
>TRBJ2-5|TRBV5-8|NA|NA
CASSLRGEETQYF
TGTGCCAGCAGCTTGCGGGGAGAGGAGACCCAGTACTTC
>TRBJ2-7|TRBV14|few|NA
CASSPREGGFVYEQYF
TGTGCCAGCAGCCCCAGGGAGGGGGGATTCGTTTACGAGCAGTACTTC
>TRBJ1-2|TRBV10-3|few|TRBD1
CAIRGDRDWYGYTF
TGTGCCATCAGGGGGGACAGGGATTGGTATGGCTACACCTTC
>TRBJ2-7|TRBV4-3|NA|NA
CASSQGHPGYEQYF
TGCGCCAGCAGCCAAGGCCACCCCGGGTACGAGCAGTACTTC
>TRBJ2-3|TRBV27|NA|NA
CASSSRGTDTQYF
TGTGCCAGCAGTTCCAGGGGAACAGATACGCAGTATTTT
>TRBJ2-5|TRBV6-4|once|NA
CASSDSSRGTQYF
TGTGCCAGCAGTGACTCTTCCCGGGGGACCCAGTACTTC
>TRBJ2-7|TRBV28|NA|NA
CASTQGQGGYEQYF
TGTGCCAGCACCCAAGGGCAGGGGGGCTACGAGCAGTACTTC
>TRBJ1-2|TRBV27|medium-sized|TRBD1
CASSLRTGRYYGYTF
TGTGCCAGCAGTTTGAGGACAGGGAGGTACTATGGCTACACCTTC
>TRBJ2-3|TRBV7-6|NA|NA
CASSSWGVYSADTQYF
TGTGCCAGCAGCTCCTGGGGGGTGTACAGCGCAGATACGCAGTATTTT
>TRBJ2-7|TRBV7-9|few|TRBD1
CASSWGQAGEQYF
TGTGCCAGCAGCTGGGGACAGGCCGGCGAGCAGTACTTC
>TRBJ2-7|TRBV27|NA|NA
CASSLISGSHEQYF
TGTGCCAGCAGTTTAATTTCGGGGTCCCACGAGCAGTACTTC
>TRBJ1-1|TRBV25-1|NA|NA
CASSGPEAFF
TGTGCCAGCAGTGGGCCTGAAGCTTTCTTT
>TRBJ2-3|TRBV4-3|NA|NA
CASSQDRRGTDTQYF
TGCGCCAGCAGCCAAGACCGGCGGGGCACAGATACGCAGTATTTT
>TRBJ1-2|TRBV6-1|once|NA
CASSEAMWGAQGYTF
TGTGCCAGCAGTGAAGCGATGTGGGGCGCTCAAGGCTACACCTTC
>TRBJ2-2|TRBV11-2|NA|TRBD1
CACETGGYGTGELFF
TGTGCCTGCGAAACAGGGGGCTACGGCACCGGGGAGCTGTTTTTT
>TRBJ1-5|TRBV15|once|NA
CATSLTSRGNQPQHF
TGTGCCACCAGCCTCACTTCCCGGGGCAATCAGCCCCAGCATTTT
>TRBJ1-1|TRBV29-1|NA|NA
CSVEDPRGWTEAFF
TGCAGCGTTGAAGATCCCAGGGGATGGACTGAAGCTTTCTTT
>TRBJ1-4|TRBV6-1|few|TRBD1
CASSTQGASNEKLFF
TGTGCCAGCAGTACCCAGGGGGCAAGTAATGAAAAACTGTTTTTT
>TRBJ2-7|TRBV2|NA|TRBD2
CASSGPGGGAYEQYF
TGTGCCAGCAGTGGGCCGGGCGGGGGGGCGTACGAGCAGTACTTC
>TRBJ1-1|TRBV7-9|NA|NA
CASSLGPINTEAFF
TGTGCCAGCAGCCTGGGGCCTATCAACACTGAAGCTTTCTTT
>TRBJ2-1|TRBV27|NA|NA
CASSPPTVNEQFF
TGTGCCAGCAGTCCCCCTACCGTCAATGAGCAGTTCTTC
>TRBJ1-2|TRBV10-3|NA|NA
CAISEAIRGRYGYTF
TGTGCCATCAGTGAGGCGATCCGGGGGAGATATGGCTACACCTTC
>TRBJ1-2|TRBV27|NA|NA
CASADRWGSHYGYTF
TGTGCCAGCGCTGATCGTTGGGGCAGCCACTATGGCTACACCTTC
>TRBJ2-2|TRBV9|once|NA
CASSVVQGGGELFF
TGTGCCAGCAGCGTAGTACAGGGCGGCGGGGAGCTGTTTTTT
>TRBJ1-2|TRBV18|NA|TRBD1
CASSPLGQGANYGYTF
TGTGCCAGCTCACCTTTGGGACAGGGGGCCAACTATGGCTACACCTTC
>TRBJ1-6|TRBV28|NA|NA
CASSLKRTVYNSPLHF
TGTGCCAGCAGTTTAAAGAGGACAGTCTATAATTCACCCCTCCACTTT